This TCR beta chain was sequenced for a study of blood T cell repertoires in COVID-19. Study-level information: Collection of acute and convalescent COVID-19 samples took place in the United States, Italy and Spain.

The CDR3 has 15 amino acids. The V segment lost 6 bases and the J segment 0 bases; nucleotides outside the gene matches: 3. Germline-derived CDR1 and CDR2 are WNHNN and SYGVQD (reference sequence). The authors' processing: Estimates of nucleated cell counts were drawn from the amplification of reference gene primers. Measured with immunoSEQ multiplex PCR; TCRdb has only the in-frame clones, and not every one. V and J calls plus clone size are reproduced from that table; the DNA served to infer D and trimming. The table shows around 170,000 clones, with roughly 84% occurring only once. The sequence was collected from a woman between 45 and 60 years old who had recovered from COVID-19. This chain connects TRBV10-1 to TRBJ2-3; 10 nucleotides agree with TRBD2. Input material: PBMCs or T cells enriched from blood (not recorded which). The CDR3 spells CASSETSGSTDTQYF. As DNA, the CDR3 is TGCGCCAGCAGCGAGACTAGCGGGAGCACAGATACGCAGTATTTT.